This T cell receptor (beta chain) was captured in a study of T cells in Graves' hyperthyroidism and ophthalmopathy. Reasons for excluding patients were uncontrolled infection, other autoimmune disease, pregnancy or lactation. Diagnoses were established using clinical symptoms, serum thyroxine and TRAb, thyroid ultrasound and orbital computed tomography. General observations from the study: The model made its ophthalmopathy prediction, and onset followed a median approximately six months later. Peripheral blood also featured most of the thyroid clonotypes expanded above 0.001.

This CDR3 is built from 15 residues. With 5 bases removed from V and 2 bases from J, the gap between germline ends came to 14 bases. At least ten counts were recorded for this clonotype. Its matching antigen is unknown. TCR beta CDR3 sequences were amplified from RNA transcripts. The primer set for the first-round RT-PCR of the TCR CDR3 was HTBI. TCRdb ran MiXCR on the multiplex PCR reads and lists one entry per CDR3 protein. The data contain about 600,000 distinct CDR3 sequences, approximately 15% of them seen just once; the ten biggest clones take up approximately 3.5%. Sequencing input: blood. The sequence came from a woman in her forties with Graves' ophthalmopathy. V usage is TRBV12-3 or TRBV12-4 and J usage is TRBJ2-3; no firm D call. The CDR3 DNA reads TGTGCCAGCAGTGACTTCGACTTGGACACAGATACGCAGTATTTT. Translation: CASSDFDLDTDTQYF.